This is a list of T cell receptor beta chains from one sample in a study of blood T cell repertoires in COVID-19. Assay used: immunoSEQ multiplex PCR; TCRdb lists only in-frame clones, some missing. The repertoire holds around 300,000 clones, with about 89% as singletons. Material: peripheral blood. These receptors were taken from a woman aged 35 to 49 who had recovered from COVID-19. The CDR3 runs from the conserved cysteine through the conserved F or W. The D gene is left open where the match is weak. Size values are once, few and many counts, or a class for expanded clones, and some rows have none.

>TRBV4-1|TRBD1|TRBJ2-3|-
TGCGCCAGCAGCCAACTACAGGGGGGAGTAACAGATACGCAGTATTTT
CASSQLQGGVTDTQYF
>TRBV5-4|-|TRBJ2-1|-
TGTGCCAGCAGCTTGGATCCCTACTCCTACAATGAGCAGTTCTTC
CASSLDPYSYNEQFF
>TRBV27|TRBD1|TRBJ1-6|-
TGTGCCAGCAGTTTGTGGGACAGGGGTAGCTCACCCCTCCACTTT
CASSLWDRGSSPLHF
>TRBV9|TRBD2|TRBJ2-1|few
TGTGCCAGCAGCGTAGTTGGGACTAGCAATGAGCAGTTCTTC
CASSVVGTSNEQFF
>TRBV19|TRBD1|TRBJ1-1|-
TGTGCCAGTAGTATAGGAGGGGGCGGAGGCTACACTGAAGCTTTCTTT
CASSIGGGGGYTEAFF
>TRBV21-1|-|TRBJ1-1|-
TGTGCCAGCAGCGGATGCGGGACGGCGAACACTGAAGCTTTCTTT
CASSGCGTANTEAFF
>TRBV5-1|TRBD1|TRBJ2-7|-
TGCGCCAGCAGCACGCAGGGGGCCCACATCTACGAGCAGTACTTC
CASSTQGAHIYEQYF
>TRBV19|-|TRBJ2-3|-
TGTGCCAGTAGTACCAGGGGGGGCACAGATACGCAGTATTTT
CASSTRGGTDTQYF
>TRBV28|TRBD1|TRBJ1-1|-
TGTGCCAGCAGTCCATCAGGGGGACTCGAAGCTTTCTTT
CASSPSGGLEAFF
>TRBV3-1/TRBV3-2|TRBD2|TRBJ2-3|-
TGTGCCAGCAGCCAAGATCCCCTTGGACTAGCGGGAGGCTCAGATACGCAGTATTTT
CASSQDPLGLAGGSDTQYF
>TRBV5-1|-|TRBJ2-1|-
TGCGCCAGCAGCCTGGATGGAGCTACAAATGAGCAGTTCTTC
CASSLDGATNEQFF
>TRBV7-6|TRBD1|TRBJ2-7|once
TGTGCCAGCAGCCAGGGGGTCCCCTACGAGCAGTACTTC
CASSQGVPYEQYF
>TRBV11-3|TRBD2|TRBJ2-1|-
TGTGCCAGCAGCACGGGGACTAGCGGGAACAATGAGCAGTTCTTC
CASSTGTSGNNEQFF
>TRBV24-1|TRBD1|TRBJ2-2|-
TGTGCCACCAGTGATGTGACAGGGAGAGACCAGACGAACACCGGGGAGCTGTTTTTT
CATSDVTGRDQTNTGELFF
>TRBV18|-|TRBJ1-1|-
TGTGCCAGCTCACGTCGGTCGGGGGACACTGAAGCTTTCTTT
CASSRRSGDTEAFF
>TRBV7-2|-|TRBJ2-5|-
TGTGCCAGCAGCTTACTCGGGGAGACCCAGTACTTC
CASSLLGETQYF
>TRBV5-1|-|TRBJ2-2|-
TGCGCCAGCAGCTTGGATCAGGGGTCGAACACCGGGGAGCTGTTTTTT
CASSLDQGSNTGELFF
>TRBV2|TRBD2|TRBJ2-5|-
TGTGCCAGCAGTGAAACGGTAGCGGGGGGCCAAGAGACCCAGTACTTC
CASSETVAGGQETQYF
>TRBV5-8|TRBD1|TRBJ2-5|-
TGTGCCAGCAGCTTCCATACAGGGGGCGCGGAGACCCAGTACTTC
CASSFHTGGAETQYF
>TRBV11-3|-|TRBJ1-1|-
TGTGCCAGCAGCTTAACGCCCCGGGGTGGGGTTTGTGGAGCTTTCTTT
CASSLTPRGGVCGAFF
>TRBV6-5|TRBD2|TRBJ2-1|-
TGTGCCAGCAGAGGCGGACTAGCGGGAGTGGATGAGCAGTTCTTC
CASRGGLAGVDEQFF
>TRBV3-1/TRBV3-2|TRBD1|TRBJ1-5|many
TGTGCCAGCAGCCAATCGGGGACAGGATGGGATCAGCCCCAGCATTTT
CASSQSGTGWDQPQHF
>TRBV6-5|TRBD1|TRBJ1-2|few
TGTGCCAGCACCCATGGGGACAGATTGGGGGGCTACACCTTC
CASTHGDRLGGYTF
>TRBV6-1|-|TRBJ1-5|few
TGTGCCAGCAGTGACGGAGGGAAAGAGCCCCAGCATTTT
CASSDGGKEPQHF
>TRBV7-3|TRBD1|TRBJ1-1|-
TGTGCCAGCAGCTTAAGGGGACAGGGGAATACTGAAGCTTTCTTT
CASSLRGQGNTEAFF
>TRBV7-8|TRBD1|TRBJ1-2|-
TGTGCCAGCAGCTTAGATAGCCAGGGGGCGACCTCATACTATGGCTACACCTTC
CASSLDSQGATSYYGYTF
>TRBV5-6|TRBD2|TRBJ2-3|-
TGTGCCAGCAGCTTGTCTGGCGGGAGCCCTACCGGAGATACGCAGTATTTT
CASSLSGGSPTGDTQYF
>TRBV11-3|-|TRBJ2-7|-
TGTGCCAGCAGCCCCCCCGTTGCGACCTACGAGCAGTACTTC
CASSPPVATYEQYF
>TRBV12-3/TRBV12-4|TRBD1|TRBJ1-5|few
TGTGCCAGCAGTCCCACAGGGGGCCAGCCCCAGCATTTT
CASSPTGGQPQHF
>TRBV7-6|TRBD1|TRBJ2-1|-
TGTGCCAGCAGCTCTCAGGCCCGAGACAGGGGGGTTCATGAGCAGTTCTTC
CASSSQARDRGVHEQFF
>TRBV30|-|TRBJ2-7|-
TGTGCCTGGAAGGAGGCCCACCACTACGAGCAGTACTTC
CAWKEAHHYEQYF
>TRBV27|-|TRBJ2-1|-
TGTGCCAGCGCCCAGACCTACAATGAGCAGTTCTTC
CASAQTYNEQFF
>TRBV27|-|TRBJ2-1|-
TGTGCCACCCAAACTAGCCCGGCGGGCAATGAGCAGTTCTTC
CATQTSPAGNEQFF